This TCR beta chain was recorded in a study of radiation and T cells in renal cell carcinoma. Study-level points and caveats: From baseline, blood top tumor clonotypes peaked at 2 weeks post-radiation. Without pretreatment biopsies, baseline tumor clonotype presence was undetermined.

Time point in this sample: blood 2 weeks post-SBRT. Treatment: 15 Gy SBRT to primary tumor, nephrectomy 4 weeks later. The patient's renal cell carcinoma had clear cell pathology. Of note for this clone: Its antigen is not known.

J was trimmed by 6 bases and V by 3 bases; bases with no gene match: 11. There are 15 residues in the CDR3. The germline gives CDR1 SGHTA, CDR2 FQGNSA. Measured with immunoSEQ multiplex PCR; TCRdb has only the in-frame clones, and not every one. The sample lists 70,000 to 100,000 clones, around 86% occurring once. Sequencing was performed on blood, taken from a patient whose treatment included radiotherapy and nephrectomy. The receptor was derived from a woman in her forties or fifties with renal cell carcinoma. This sequence joins TRBV7-2 and TRBJ2-7; 7 bases map to TRBD1. CDR3 loop: CASSFKGADIGEQYF. CDR3 bases: TGTGCCAGCAGCTTTAAGGGGGCGGATATAGGCGAGCAGTACTTC.